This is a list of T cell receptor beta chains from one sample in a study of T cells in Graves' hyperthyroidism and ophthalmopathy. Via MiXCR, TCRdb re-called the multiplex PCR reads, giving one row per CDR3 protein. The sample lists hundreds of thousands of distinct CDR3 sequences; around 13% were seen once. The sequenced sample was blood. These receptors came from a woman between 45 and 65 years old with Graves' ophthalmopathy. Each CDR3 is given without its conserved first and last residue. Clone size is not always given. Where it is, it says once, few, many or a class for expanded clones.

ASSPGQPFEQY,few,TRBV19,11,TRBJ2-7
ATSFTGTGTRYGYT,many,TRBV15,14,TRBJ1-2
SVDIVGAYEQY,many,TRBV29-1,11,TRBJ2-7
ASSPERGGGLAKNIQY,many,TRBV28,16,TRBJ2-4
SVERDGRAGTDTQY,few,TRBV29-1,14,TRBJ2-3
ASSYGSGNTIY,many,TRBV7-2,11,TRBJ1-3
AISESLANYGYT,many,TRBV10-3,12,TRBJ1-2
ASSIIAAFSYEQY,.,TRBV19,13,TRBJ2-7
ASRTGPTEAF,few,TRBV6-2/TRBV6-3,10,TRBJ1-1
ASSLRQGGELF,few,TRBV7-3,11,TRBJ2-2
ASSFGLASPYNEQF,.,TRBV6-2/TRBV6-3,14,TRBJ2-1
SVESRDRINYGYT,few,TRBV29-1,13,TRBJ1-2
SADGFSYNEQF,many,TRBV29-1,11,TRBJ2-1
ASTLGLAGVETQY,.,TRBV5-5,13,TRBJ2-5
ASSQVDLGTVQF,many,TRBV3-1,12,TRBJ2-1
ASSLTTGTDTQY,many,TRBV7-3,12,TRBJ2-3
ASSLDPSGLGEQY,many,TRBV7-6,13,TRBJ2-7
ASSLTRGRTYEQY,many,TRBV7-9,13,TRBJ2-7
ASKAGSSGANVLT,many,TRBV7-2,13,TRBJ2-6
ASSLIGQGYHEQY,many,TRBV27,13,TRBJ2-7
ASSPYRLAGDNEQF,few,TRBV6-1,14,TRBJ2-1
ASSNVAGKAGANVLT,many,TRBV3-2,15,TRBJ2-6
ASSRSTDNEKLF,few,TRBV7-2,12,TRBJ1-4
ASSQEVGLRGSYEQY,many,TRBV3-1,15,TRBJ2-7